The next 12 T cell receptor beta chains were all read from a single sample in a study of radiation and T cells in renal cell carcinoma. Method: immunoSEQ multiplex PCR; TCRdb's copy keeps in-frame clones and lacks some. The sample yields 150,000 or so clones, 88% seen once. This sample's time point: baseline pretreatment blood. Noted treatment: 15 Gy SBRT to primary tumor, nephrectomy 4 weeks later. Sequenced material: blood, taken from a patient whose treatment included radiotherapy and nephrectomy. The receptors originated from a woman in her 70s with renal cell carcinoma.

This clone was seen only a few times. The CDR3, as DNA: TGTGCCAGCAGCCCTTCCGGGACAGGGGGTGGCTACACCTTC. Translation gives CASSPSGTGGGYTF. This rearrangement joins TRBV7-9 to TRBJ1-2; 11 nucleotides match TRBD1. CDR1 SEHNR and CDR2 FQNEAQ come from the germline V gene (reference sequence). The ends lost 5 bases at V and 7 bases at J; junction bases unmatched: 6. This CDR3 spans 14 amino acids.

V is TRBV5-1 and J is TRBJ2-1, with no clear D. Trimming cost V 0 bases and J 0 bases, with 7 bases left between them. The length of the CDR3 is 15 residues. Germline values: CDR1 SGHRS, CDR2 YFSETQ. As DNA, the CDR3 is TGCGCCAGCAGCTTGGCAGAGAGCTCCTACAATGAGCAGTTCTTC. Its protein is CASSLAESSYNEQFF.

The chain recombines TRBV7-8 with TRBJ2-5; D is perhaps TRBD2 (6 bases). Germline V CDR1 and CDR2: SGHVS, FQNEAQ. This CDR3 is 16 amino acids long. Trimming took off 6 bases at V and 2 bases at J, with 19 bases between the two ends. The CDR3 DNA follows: TGTGCCAGCAGACGTATAACCCCCCGGGGGCAAGAGACCCAGTACTTC. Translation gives CASRRITPRGQETQYF. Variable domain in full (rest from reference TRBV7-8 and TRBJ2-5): GAGVSQSPRYKVAKRGQDVALRCDPISGHVSLFWYQQALGQGPEFLTYFQNEAQLDKSGLPSDRFFAERPEGSVSTLKIQRTQQEDSAVYLCASRRITPRGQETQYFGPGTRLLVL.

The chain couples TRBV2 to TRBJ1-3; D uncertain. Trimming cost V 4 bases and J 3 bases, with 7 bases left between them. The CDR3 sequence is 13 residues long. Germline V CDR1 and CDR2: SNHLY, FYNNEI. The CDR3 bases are TGTGCCAGCAGTGGGACGGGTGGAAACACCATATATTTT. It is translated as CASSGTGGNTIYF. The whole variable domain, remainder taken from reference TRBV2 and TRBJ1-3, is EPEVTQTPSHQVTQMGQEVILRCVPISNHLYFYWYRQILGQKVEFLVSFYNNEISEKSEIFDDQFSVERPDGSNFTLKIRSTKLEDSAMYFCASSGTGGNTIYFGEGSWLTVV.

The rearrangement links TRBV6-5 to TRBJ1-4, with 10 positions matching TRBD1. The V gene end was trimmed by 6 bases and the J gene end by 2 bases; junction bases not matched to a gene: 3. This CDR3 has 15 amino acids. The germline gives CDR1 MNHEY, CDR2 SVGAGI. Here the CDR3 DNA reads TGTGCCAGCAGGTGGACAGGGGGTACTAATGAAAAACTGTTTTTT. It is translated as CASRWTGGTNEKLFF.

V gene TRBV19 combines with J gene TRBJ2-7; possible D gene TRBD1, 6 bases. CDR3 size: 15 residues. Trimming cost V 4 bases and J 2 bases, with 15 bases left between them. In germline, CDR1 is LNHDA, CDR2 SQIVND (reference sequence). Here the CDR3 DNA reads TGTGCCAGTAGTACCTTCTACAGGGCCCCCTACGAGCAGTACTTC. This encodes CASSTFYRAPYEQYF.

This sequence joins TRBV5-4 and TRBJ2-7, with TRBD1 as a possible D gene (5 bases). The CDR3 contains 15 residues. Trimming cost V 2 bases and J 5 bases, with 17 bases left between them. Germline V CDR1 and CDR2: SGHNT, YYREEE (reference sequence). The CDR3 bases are TGTGCCAGCAGCTTACCGGTCAGGGTGAACGACGAGCAGTACTTC. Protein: CASSLPVRVNDEQYF.

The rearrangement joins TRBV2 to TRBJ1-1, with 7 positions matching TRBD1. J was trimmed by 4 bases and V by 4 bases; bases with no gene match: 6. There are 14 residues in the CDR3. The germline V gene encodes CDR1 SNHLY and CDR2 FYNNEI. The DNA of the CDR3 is TGTGCCAGCAGTGTTAGACAGGGCGCCACTGAAGCTTTCTTT. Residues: CASSVRQGATEAFF.

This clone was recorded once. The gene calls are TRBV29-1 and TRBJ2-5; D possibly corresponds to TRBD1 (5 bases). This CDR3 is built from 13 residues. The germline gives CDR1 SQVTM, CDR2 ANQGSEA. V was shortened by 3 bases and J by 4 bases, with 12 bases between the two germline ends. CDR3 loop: CSVDSYTGETQYF. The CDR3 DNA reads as TGCAGCGTTGATTCCTATACAGGAGAGACCCAGTACTTC.

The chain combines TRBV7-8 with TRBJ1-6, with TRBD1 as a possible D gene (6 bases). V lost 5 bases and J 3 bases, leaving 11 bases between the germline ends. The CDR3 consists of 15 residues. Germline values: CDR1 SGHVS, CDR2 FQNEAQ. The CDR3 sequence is CASSKRQDYNSPLHF. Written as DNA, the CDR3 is TGTGCCAGCAGCAAGAGACAGGACTATAATTCACCCCTCCACTTT.

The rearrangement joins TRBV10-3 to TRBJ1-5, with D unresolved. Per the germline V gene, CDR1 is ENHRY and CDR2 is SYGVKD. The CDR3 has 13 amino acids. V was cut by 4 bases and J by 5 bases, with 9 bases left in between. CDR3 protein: CAISGSTDQPQHF. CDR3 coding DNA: TGTGCCATCAGTGGAAGCACAGATCAGCCCCAGCATTTT.

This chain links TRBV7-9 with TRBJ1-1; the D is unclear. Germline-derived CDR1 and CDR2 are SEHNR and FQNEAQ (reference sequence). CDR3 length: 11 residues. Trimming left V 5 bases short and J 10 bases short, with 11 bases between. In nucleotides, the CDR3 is TGTGCCAGCAGCCCCGGGTCGAGAGCTTTCTTT. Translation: CASSPGSRAFF.